The 11 T cell receptor beta chains listed next were all sequenced from one sample in a study of blood T cell repertoires in COVID-19. Produced via immunoSEQ multiplex PCR; TCRdb's table is partial and in-frame only. The sample consists of about 140,000 clones, about four fifths of them appearing once. Material: peripheral blood. These receptors originate from an older woman with acute or convalescent COVID-19.

The V call is TRBV30, the J call TRBJ1-6; 9 bases align to TRBD1. Trimming cost V 0 bases and J 8 bases; bases outside gene matches: 8. The germline gives CDR1 GTSNPN, CDR2 SVGIG (reference sequence). This CDR3 comprises 16 residues. CDR3 residues: CAWSVRRGTGYSPLHF. As DNA, the CDR3 is TGTGCCTGGAGTGTACGTCGCGGGACAGGGTATTCACCCCTCCACTTT.

The J gene is TRBJ2-7, the V gene TRBV27; D gene unclear. CDR1 and CDR2 from the germline V gene are MNHEY and SMNVEV (reference sequence). V lost 3 bases and J lost 2, with 11 bases in between. The CDR3 loop spans 14 amino acids. The chain's CDR3 is CASSFNRNTYEQYF. CDR3 bases: TGTGCCAGCAGTTTTAACAGAAATACCTACGAGCAGTACTTC.

The chain uses TRBV7-2 and TRBJ1-4; 7 nucleotides align to TRBD1. Germline-derived CDR1 and CDR2 are SGHTA and FQGNSA. Unmatched junction bases numbered 4, after V lost 1 base and J lost 8 bases. This CDR3 region has 14 residues. As DNA, the CDR3 is TGTGCCAGCAGCTTAGAGGGGGCCAGGGAAAAACTGTTTTTT. Translated, it gives CASSLEGAREKLFF.

J is TRBJ2-7 and V is TRBV12-3 or TRBV12-4; D may be TRBD2 (6 bases). The CDR3 extends over 13 amino acids. V was shortened by 7 bases and J by 3 bases, with 13 bases between the two germline ends. Here the CDR3 DNA reads TGTGCCAGCATGGAGGGCCTTCACTACGAGCAGTACTTC. Translating gives CASMEGLHYEQYF.

This clone has only one observation. This sequence joins TRBV29-1 and TRBJ2-3, with 11 bases aligning to TRBD2. V trimming: 4 bases; J trimming: 2 bases; junction bases outside the gene matches: 8. Per germline, CDR1 SQVTM and CDR2 ANQGSEA. The CDR3 length is 16 residues. The CDR3 here is CSVGGGLAATTDTQYF. The CDR3 nucleotides read TGCAGCGTTGGCGGGGGACTAGCGGCGACCACAGATACGCAGTATTTT.

The chain has TRBV5-1 and TRBJ2-3, with 11 bases fitting TRBD2. V lost 0 bases to trimming and J lost 4 bases; unmatched junction nucleotides: 4. Germline-derived CDR1 and CDR2 are SGHRS and YFSETQ. The CDR3 totals 16 residues. The CDR3, as DNA: TGCGCCAGCAGCTTGGTACTAGCGGGAGTAGCAGATACGCAGTATTTT. It translates to CASSLVLAGVADTQYF.

This clone was observed a handful of times. V usage is TRBV28 and J usage is TRBJ2-7; maybe TRBD2 (6 bases). Germline assignment: CDR1 MDHEN and CDR2 SYDVKM. V was shortened by 5 bases and J by 3 bases, with 14 bases between the two germline ends. This CDR3 has 14 residues. The CDR3 protein is CASSPGLKGYEQYF. The CDR3 bases are TGTGCCAGCAGTCCCGGACTAAAAGGCTACGAGCAGTACTTC.

The chain employs TRBV7-2 and TRBJ2-7; a possible D gene is TRBD1 (5 bases). V gave up 1 base and J gave up 2 bases, with 9 bases separating them. The CDR3 covers 14 residues. Germline values: CDR1 SGHTA, CDR2 FQGNSA. CDR3 region: CASSLVRTTYEQYF. CDR3 nucleotides: TGTGCCAGCAGCTTAGTACGGACAACCTACGAGCAGTACTTC.

CDR3 sequence reads: CASSWASGSNEQFF. In DNA, the CDR3 is TGTGCCAGCAGTTGGGCTAGCGGCAGCAATGAGCAGTTCTTC. V is TRBV6-5 and J is TRBJ2-1; 7 bases line up with TRBD2. CDR1 and CDR2 (germline): MNHEY, SVGAGI. V shed 4 bases and J 6 bases; nucleotides not matched to a gene: 6. The CDR3 is 14 amino acids.

The rearrangement links TRBV19 to TRBJ1-5; 9 bases align to TRBD1. The CDR3 contains 16 residues. The germline CDR1 and CDR2 sequences are LNHDA and SQIVND (reference sequence). J gave up 7 bases and V 5 bases, and 12 bases lay outside the gene matches. The CDR3, as DNA: TGTGCCAGTAGTCCAGGACCGGGACAGGGAATCCAGCCCCAGCATTTT. It yields the protein CASSPGPGQGIQPQHF.

The chain links TRBV20-1 to TRBJ1-6, with 11 bases matching TRBD1. The ends lost 3 bases at V and 9 bases at J; junction bases unmatched: 7. The CDR3 runs to 15 residues. The germline V gene encodes CDR1 DFQATT and CDR2 SNEGSKA (reference sequence). The DNA for the CDR3 is TGCAGTGCTAGTCCCACCGGGACAGGGGGTTCACCCCTCCACTTT. This gives the protein CSASPTGTGGSPLHF.